These T cell receptor beta chains were read from a single sample in a study of persistence of HIV-infected CD4 T cells. Their target antigens are unknown. Profiled with immunoSEQ multiplex PCR; TCRdb holds only in-frame clones, not every one. The table lists 40,000 to 55,000 clones, approximately 72% of them singletons. The sample here was CD4+ T cells sorted from PBMCs after approximately 20-hour stimulation, taken from a patient who received antiretroviral therapy. These receptors came from an adult man with HIV who was CMV-seropositive. Each CDR3 is given with its conserved first and last residue. D genes are given only for firm matches. The size of a clone is reported for some rows only, either as once, few or many, or as a class for expanded clones.

j_gene | d_gene | v_gene | abundance | CDR3nt | CDR3aa
TRBJ2-3 | TRBD1 | TRBV2 | - | TGTGCCAGCAGTGGACGGACAGGGCGTCGCACAGATACGCAGTATTTT | CASSGRTGRRTDTQYF
TRBJ2-1 | TRBD2 | TRBV29-1 | once | TGCAGCGTTGGGACTAGCGGGGGGCTGTACAATGAGCAGTTCTTC | CSVGTSGGLYNEQFF
TRBJ1-1 | TRBD1 | TRBV5-1 | - | TGCGCCAGCAGCTTTAACAGGGGCTTGAACACTGAAGCTTTCTTT | CASSFNRGLNTEAFF
TRBJ2-7 | TRBD1 | TRBV10-2 | - | TGCGCCAGCAGTGAGTCGAGTGGATGGGGACAGGGGATTTTCCACGAGCAGTACTTC | CASSESSGWGQGIFHEQYF
TRBJ2-1 | TRBD1 | TRBV27 | few | TGTGCCAGCAGTCCCCTAGGACAGGGCAATGAGCAGTTCTTC | CASSPLGQGNEQFF
TRBJ1-6 | - | TRBV30 | - | TGTGCCTGGGGACAGCCAAATTCACCCCTCCACTTT | CAWGQPNSPLHF
TRBJ1-1 | - | TRBV2 | once | TGTGCCAGCAGTCCATCCATCCAAGGAGGTATGAACACTGAAGCTTTCTTT | CASSPSIQGGMNTEAFF
TRBJ1-6 | - | TRBV30 | - | TGTGCCTGGAGTGTACAGTCAGGCCTTTTGGCCCTCCACTTT | CAWSVQSGLLALHF
TRBJ2-7 | - | TRBV11-2 | - | TGTGCCAGCAGCTTAGATTTGGCGTCGCAGCCTTCCTACGAGCAGTACTTC | CASSLDLASQPSYEQYF
TRBJ2-6 | TRBD1 | TRBV6-6 | - | TGTGCCAGCAGTCACCCAGGACAGGGGGCTAGTGGGGCCAACGTCCTGACTTTC | CASSHPGQGASGANVLTF
TRBJ1-5 | - | TRBV15 | - | TGTGCCACCAGTAAAGTATTCGGAGAGCCCCAGCATTTT | CATSKVFGEPQHF
TRBJ2-2 | - | TRBV7-8 | few | TGTGCCAGCAGCTTAGTGGAACTGACCGGGGAGCTGTTTTTT | CASSLVELTGELFF
TRBJ1-1 | - | TRBV4-2 | - | TGTGCCAGCAGCCGTGATAATATGGGCACTGAAGCTTTCTTT | CASSRDNMGTEAFF
TRBJ1-5 | TRBD1 | TRBV10-3 | - | TGTGCCATCAGAGGCGGTGACAGGGAAAATCAGCCCCAGCATTTT | CAIRGGDRENQPQHF
TRBJ1-2 | TRBD1 | TRBV10-2 | - | TGCGCCAGCAGTGCTAGACAGGGGCGAAACTATGGCTACACCTTC | CASSARQGRNYGYTF
TRBJ1-3 | - | TRBV11-2 | few | TGTGCCAGCAGCTTACAGGGTATCAGCTCTGGAAACACCATATATTTT | CASSLQGISSGNTIYF
TRBJ1-1 | TRBD1 | TRBV5-6 | - | TGTGCCAGCAGCTATAAGGACAGGGCTTTTCCTGAAGCTTTCTTT | CASSYKDRAFPEAFF
TRBJ1-2 | - | TRBV19 | - | TGTGCCAGTAGTATACGGTACGGTGAGCAGGGCTTCTATGGCTACACCTTC | CASSIRYGEQGFYGYTF
TRBJ1-1 | - | TRBV7-8 | few | TGTGCCAGCAGCTTAGTGGCAGGGAGTACTGAAGCTTTCTTT | CASSLVAGSTEAFF
TRBJ1-2 | TRBD1 | TRBV19 | - | TGTGCCAGCCTCCGGGACAGCAATGGCTACACCTTC | CASLRDSNGYTF
TRBJ2-2 | TRBD2 | TRBV10-3 | once | TGTGCCATCAGTGCGGGAGGGGGGCGTGCATTTTCTGGCACCGGGGAGCTGTTTTTT | CAISAGGGRAFSGTGELFF
TRBJ2-1 | - | TRBV5-4 | few | TGTGCCAGCAGCTTGCTCGGCGGGAACAATGAGCAGTTCTTC | CASSLLGGNNEQFF
TRBJ2-7 | TRBD2 | TRBV29-1 | - | TGCAGCGTTGGCGGGGTCGGGGGGGCCTACGAGCAGTACTTC | CSVGGVGGAYEQYF
TRBJ1-2 | - | TRBV19 | few | TGTGCCAGTAGTATTGTGGTTACTAACTATGGCTACACCTTC | CASSIVVTNYGYTF
TRBJ1-5 | TRBD1 | TRBV7-2 | few | TGTGCCAGCAGCTCCGACAGGGGTGATCAGCCCCAGCATTTT | CASSSDRGDQPQHF
TRBJ2-7 | TRBD2 | TRBV3-1/TRBV3-2 | - | TGTGCCAGCCAGGTAGCGGGGGGACCTCCCTACGAGCAGTACTTC | CASQVAGGPPYEQYF
TRBJ1-1 | - | TRBV28 | - | TGTGCCAGCAGTTTGGGGGGAGGGGGAAACACTGAAGCTTTCTTT | CASSLGGGGNTEAFF
TRBJ1-2 | - | TRBV7-8 | few | TGTGCCAGCAGCTTAGAGGTACCCAGGGTGGATGGCTACACCTTC | CASSLEVPRVDGYTF
TRBJ2-1 | TRBD2 | TRBV5-1 | - | TGCGCCAGCAGCCCTCCTCTAGCGGGAGGGCCTAGTGAGCAGTTCTTC | CASSPPLAGGPSEQFF
TRBJ1-1 | - | TRBV10-3 | - | TGTGCCATCAGTGGGACTTCGTTCGTGAACACTGAAGCTTTCTTT | CAISGTSFVNTEAFF
TRBJ1-6 | - | TRBV2 | - | TGTGCCAGCAATTTAACACCGAATTCACCCCTCCACTTT | CASNLTPNSPLHF
TRBJ2-5 | - | TRBV5-1 | - | TGCGCCAGCAGCTTGGAAGGGTTTGGGACCCAGTACTTC | CASSLEGFGTQYF
TRBJ1-3 | - | TRBV19 | once | TGTGCCAGTAGTTCTCTGGGAAACACCATATATTTT | CASSSLGNTIYF
TRBJ1-1 | - | TRBV30 | - | TGTGCCTGGACAGGGGCCTATATGAACACTGAAGCTTTCTTT | CAWTGAYMNTEAFF
TRBJ1-5 | TRBD1 | TRBV2 | - | TGTGCCAGCAGTGGAGGACAGGCGATTAGGCCCCAGCATTTT | CASSGGQAIRPQHF
TRBJ1-1 | - | TRBV25-1 | - | TGTGCCAGCAGTGTCCGGGGGAACACTGAAGCTTTCTTT | CASSVRGNTEAFF
TRBJ1-1 | - | TRBV3-1/TRBV3-2 | - | TGTGCCAGCAGCGATCCGTTCCTCGGGGACACTGAAGCTTTCTTT | CASSDPFLGDTEAFF
TRBJ2-4 | TRBD1 | TRBV6-5 | - | TGTGCCACTTACTCGGGACAGAACAAAAACATTCAGTACTTC | CATYSGQNKNIQYF
TRBJ1-2 | - | TRBV7-2 | - | TGTGCCAGCAGCTGGGACCCCAATCGCGACTATGGCTACACCTTC | CASSWDPNRDYGYTF
TRBJ1-2 | TRBD1 | TRBV15 | - | TGTGCCACCAGCAGAGAGCAGGGGGCAGACTATGGCTACACCTTC | CATSREQGADYGYTF
TRBJ1-2 | TRBD1 | TRBV6-5 | - | TGTGCCAGCAGTTACCTGGGACAGGACTATGGCTACACCTTC | CASSYLGQDYGYTF
TRBJ1-1 | - | TRBV9 | - | TGTGCCAGCAGCGTAGGTCCAGCCTTCTACACTGAAGCTTTCTTT | CASSVGPAFYTEAFF
TRBJ2-1 | TRBD1 | TRBV7-2 | - | TGTGCCAGCAGCTTAAACAGGGGCTCCGGGAATGAGCAGTTCTTC | CASSLNRGSGNEQFF
TRBJ2-2 | TRBD2 | TRBV7-2 | once | TGTGCCAGCAGCAAGACTAGCGGGAGGGCGAACACCGGGGAGCTGTTTTTT | CASSKTSGRANTGELFF
TRBJ2-7 | - | TRBV27 | - | TGTGCCAGCAGTTTATCGGTCCGATCCTACGAGCAGTACTTC | CASSLSVRSYEQYF
TRBJ1-5 | - | TRBV6-1 | - | TGTGCCAGCAGTGAAGGTTTGTGGCAGGGAAATCAGCCCCAGCATTTT | CASSEGLWQGNQPQHF
TRBJ1-5 | - | TRBV5-1 | once | TGCGCCAGCAGCTCTCTTGGAGGAAACAATCAGCCCCAGCATTTT | CASSSLGGNNQPQHF
TRBJ2-3 | TRBD2 | TRBV7-9 | once | TGTGCCAGCAGCTTAGCGGCAGCGGGGGGGAGCACAGATACGCAGTATTTT | CASSLAAAGGSTDTQYF
TRBJ1-1 | - | TRBV11-1 | few | TGTGCCAGCAGCTTATTGACGAACACTGAAGCTTTCTTT | CASSLLTNTEAFF
TRBJ1-3 | - | TRBV6-1 | - | TGTGCCAGCAGTGAAGCGGCTTTCTTCGGGGCTGGAAACACCATATATTTT | CASSEAAFFGAGNTIYF
TRBJ2-3 | - | TRBV2 | - | TGTGCCAGCATCCGTTTTGGCACAGATACGCAGTATTTT | CASIRFGTDTQYF
TRBJ1-2 | - | TRBV28 | - | TGTGCCAGCAGTTCATCGGGTGGACAGCGGACGGCACGCTACACCTTC | CASSSSGGQRTARYTF
TRBJ1-5 | - | TRBV6-1 | - | TGTGCCAGCAGTGAATCTCGGAATAGCAATCAGCCCCAGCATTTT | CASSESRNSNQPQHF
TRBJ1-2 | - | TRBV12-3/TRBV12-4 | - | TGTGCCAGCACCCTCAATGCAATCTACACCTTC | CASTLNAIYTF
TRBJ2-2 | TRBD2 | TRBV12-5 | - | TGTGCTAGTGGTTTGAAGCTAGCGGGGGGGCTGGACGGGGAGCTGTTTTTT | CASGLKLAGGLDGELFF
TRBJ1-2 | - | TRBV5-4 | - | TGTGCCAGCAGCTTGGCCGGAGTTTCTGGCTACACCTTC | CASSLAGVSGYTF
TRBJ2-2 | - | TRBV24-1 | - | TGTGCCACCAGTGACCCGGGTCGTTCCGGGGAGCTGTTTTTT | CATSDPGRSGELFF
TRBJ2-5 | - | TRBV10-3 | - | TGTGCCATCAGTGAGTCAACGGGGGCCGAGACCCAGTACTTC | CAISESTGAETQYF
TRBJ2-3 | TRBD2 | TRBV7-3 | - | TGTGCCAGCAGCTTAGAGGCTAGCGGGCTCCTCACAGATACGCAGTATTTT | CASSLEASGLLTDTQYF
TRBJ2-2 | - | TRBV6-5 | - | TGTGCCAGCAGGAAGGGGGCGAACACCGGGGAGCTGTTTTTT | CASRKGANTGELFF